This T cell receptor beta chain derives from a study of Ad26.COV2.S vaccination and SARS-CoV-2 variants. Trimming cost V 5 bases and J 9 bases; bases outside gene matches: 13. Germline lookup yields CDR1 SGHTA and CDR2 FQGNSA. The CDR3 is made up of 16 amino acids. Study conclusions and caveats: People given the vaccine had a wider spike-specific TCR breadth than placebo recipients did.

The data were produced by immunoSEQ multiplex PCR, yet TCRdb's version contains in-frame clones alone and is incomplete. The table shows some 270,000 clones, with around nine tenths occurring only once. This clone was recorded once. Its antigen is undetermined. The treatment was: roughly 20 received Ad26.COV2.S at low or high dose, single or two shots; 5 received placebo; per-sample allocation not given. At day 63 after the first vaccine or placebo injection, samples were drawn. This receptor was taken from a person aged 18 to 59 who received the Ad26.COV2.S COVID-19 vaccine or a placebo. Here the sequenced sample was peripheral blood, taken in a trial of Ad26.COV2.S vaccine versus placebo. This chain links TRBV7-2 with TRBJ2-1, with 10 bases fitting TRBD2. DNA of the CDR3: TGTGCCAGCAGCCCCCAGCGGGGGGGCCTAGGGCCTGAGCAGTTCTTC. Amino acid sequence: CASSPQRGGLGPEQFF.